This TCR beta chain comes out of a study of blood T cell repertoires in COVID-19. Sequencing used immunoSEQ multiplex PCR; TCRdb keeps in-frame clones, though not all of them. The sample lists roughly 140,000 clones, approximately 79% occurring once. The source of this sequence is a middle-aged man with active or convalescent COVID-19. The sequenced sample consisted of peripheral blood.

The CDR3 loop reads CASKGLAGALLEQYF. In DNA, the CDR3 is TGTGCCAGCAAGGGCCTGGCAGGGGCCCTCCTCGAGCAGTACTTC. The chain carries TRBV27 and TRBJ2-7; D perhaps matches TRBD1 (6 bases). Trimming took off 7 bases at V and 6 bases at J, with 22 bases between the two ends. The CDR3 contains 15 residues. Germline CDR1 is MNHEY and CDR2 is SMNVEV (reference sequence).